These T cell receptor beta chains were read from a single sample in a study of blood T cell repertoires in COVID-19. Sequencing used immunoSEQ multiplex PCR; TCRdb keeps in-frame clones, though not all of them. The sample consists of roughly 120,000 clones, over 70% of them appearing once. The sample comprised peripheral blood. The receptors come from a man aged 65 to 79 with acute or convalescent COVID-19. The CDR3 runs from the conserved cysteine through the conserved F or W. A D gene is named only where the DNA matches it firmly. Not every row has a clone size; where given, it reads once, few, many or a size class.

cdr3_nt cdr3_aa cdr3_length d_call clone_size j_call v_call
TGTGCCATCAGTGGAAGGGACAACGGGGATGAAAAACTGTTTTTT CAISGRDNGDEKLFF 15 NA NA TRBJ1-4 TRBV10-3
TGCGCCAGCAGCGGGGGACTCCGGTCCACCTACGAGCAGTACTTC CASSGGLRSTYEQYF 15 NA NA TRBJ2-7 TRBV5-1
TGTGCCAGCTCACGTAAGGGGACAGCCAACTATGGCTACACCTTC CASSRKGTANYGYTF 15 TRBD1 NA TRBJ1-2 TRBV18
TGTGCCAGCAGCCTTACAGGGGCCACTGAAGCTTTCTTT CASSLTGATEAFF 13 TRBD1 NA TRBJ1-1 TRBV7-2
TGTGCCAGCAGCTTCGGGGGCCAAGAGACCCAGTACTTC CASSFGGQETQYF 13 NA NA TRBJ2-5 TRBV7-3
TGCGCCAGCAGCTCTCTGGCTAGCGGGGGAACAGATACGCAGTATTTT CASSSLASGGTDTQYF 16 TRBD2 NA TRBJ2-3 TRBV5-1
TGTGCCAGCAGTTACGAGGAATTGGGGAACACTGAAGCTTTCTTT CASSYEELGNTEAFF 15 NA NA TRBJ1-1 TRBV6-5
TGTGCCAGCAGCCAAAGACAGGGCTACTCCTACGAGCAGTACTTC CASSQRQGYSYEQYF 15 TRBD1 NA TRBJ2-7 TRBV14
TGTGCCAGCAGCATCCGCGGACTAGCGGGGGGTCTCTACAATGAGCAGTTCTTC CASSIRGLAGGLYNEQFF 18 TRBD2 few TRBJ2-1 TRBV9
TGTGCCACAAGGGTGAGAGGGGAGACCCAGTACTTC CATRVRGETQYF 12 NA NA TRBJ2-5 TRBV15
TGTGCCAGCAGCTCGGGGAGTGGGGCTGAAGCTTTCTTT CASSSGSGAEAFF 13 NA NA TRBJ1-1 TRBV7-3
TGTGCCAGCAGCCGGGGGGGGTTTGACTCCTACAATGAGCAGTTCTTC CASSRGGFDSYNEQFF 16 TRBD2 NA TRBJ2-1 TRBV5-4
TGTGCCAGCAGTCGGACAGCGCCTTCGAACACCGGGGAGCTGTTTTTT CASSRTAPSNTGELFF 16 NA NA TRBJ2-2 TRBV6-6
TGTGCCAGCAGCGCAAGCGGGGCTCCGACCGGGGAGCTGTTTTTT CASSASGAPTGELFF 15 TRBD2 NA TRBJ2-2 TRBV9
TGTGCCATGACAAAACTCTCTGGGGCCAACGTCCTGACTTTC CAMTKLSGANVLTF 14 NA NA TRBJ2-6 TRBV2
TGTGCCAGCAGCTCCCTAGCGGGGGGCGTGGAGACCCAGTACTTC CASSSLAGGVETQYF 15 TRBD2 few TRBJ2-5 TRBV5-4
TGTGCCAGCAGCTTGGCGGCTAGCGGGGGCGGTTACAATGAGCAGTTCTTC CASSLAASGGGYNEQFF 17 TRBD2 NA TRBJ2-1 TRBV5-4
TGCAGCGTTGCGGGACAGGGGACTGAAGCTTTCTTT CSVAGQGTEAFF 12 TRBD1 NA TRBJ1-1 TRBV29-1
TGCGCCAGCACTATGGAAGGGGGAACCGGGGAGCTGTTTTTT CASTMEGGTGELFF 14 NA NA TRBJ2-2 TRBV5-1
TGTGCCAGCAGCTCCCTTGGGGCGGGACAAGAGACCCAGTACTTC CASSSLGAGQETQYF 15 NA NA TRBJ2-5 TRBV7-2
TGTGCCAGCAGCCGGGGGAGCAATCAGCCCCAGCATTTT CASSRGSNQPQHF 13 NA NA TRBJ1-5 TRBV7-3
TGCGCCAGCCGCCTCGGGTCGGGGGTGAACACTGAAGCTTTCTTT CASRLGSGVNTEAFF 15 NA NA TRBJ1-1 TRBV5-1
TGTGCCAGCAGCTCATTAGCGGGGGATTACACCGGGGAGCTGTTTTTT CASSSLAGDYTGELFF 16 TRBD2 NA TRBJ2-2 TRBV5-5
TGTGCCAGCAGTCCTCGACTCTACGAGCAGTACTTC CASSPRLYEQYF 12 NA NA TRBJ2-7 TRBV6-6
TGCGCCAGCAGCCCTCCTAGCGGGGTCACAGATACGCAGTATTTT CASSPPSGVTDTQYF 15 TRBD2 NA TRBJ2-3 TRBV5-1
TGTGCCACCAGCCAAGATCCAACTATCGGCTACACCTTC CATSQDPTIGYTF 13 NA NA TRBJ1-2 TRBV24-1
TGTGCCACCAGCAGGGGACAGCGAAACACTGAAGCTTTCTTT CATSRGQRNTEAFF 14 TRBD1 NA TRBJ1-1 TRBV15
TGTGCCAGCAGCGTAGTTCAGGGAGGTCAAGAGACCCAGTACTTC CASSVVQGGQETQYF 15 NA NA TRBJ2-5 TRBV9
TGTGCCAGCAACAGAGGGTACACCGGGGAGCTGTTTTTT CASNRGYTGELFF 13 NA few TRBJ2-2 TRBV6-5
TGTGCCAGCAGCACCTCCAGGGATTTGGCCTACAATGAGCAGTTCTTC CASSTSRDLAYNEQFF 16 NA NA TRBJ2-1 TRBV9
TGTGCCAGCAGCTTAGGGGCGGAGAATTCACCCCTCCACTTT CASSLGAENSPLHF 14 NA NA TRBJ1-6 TRBV7-3
TGTGCCAGCAGCCAAACTAGCTCGGCCAAAAACATTCAGTACTTC CASSQTSSAKNIQYF 15 NA NA TRBJ2-4 TRBV3-1/TRBV3-2